A selection of T cell receptor beta chains follows, all from one sample in a study of blood T cell repertoires in COVID-19. The repertoire was sequenced with immunoSEQ multiplex PCR; TCRdb's copy has only in-frame clones and lacks some. The table includes a few hundred thousand clones, 70% to 85% detected once. The sample taken for sequencing was PBMCs or T cells enriched from blood (not recorded which). All receptors come from a woman aged 55-70 years who had recovered from COVID-19. CDR3s include the opening cysteine and the closing phenylalanine or tryptophan. Each record gives: D gene, clone size, J gene, V gene, CDR3 DNA, CDR3 protein. The D gene is left open where the match is weak. Some rows mark clone size as missing; the rest say once, few, many or name a class of expanded clone.

NA | few | TRBJ2-1 | TRBV13 | TGTGCCAGCAGCCCCTCAGGGGGGTTTCGCCATGAGCAGTTCTTC | CASSPSGGFRHEQFF
NA | NA | TRBJ1-1 | TRBV3-1/TRBV3-2 | TGTGCCAGCAGCCAAGGACGGGGCAGGGGGAACACTGAAGCTTTCTTT | CASSQGRGRGNTEAFF
TRBD1 | few | TRBJ1-2 | TRBV18 | TGTGCCAGCTCCCTTAGCCGGGACAGGGCGGAAGGCTACACCTTC | CASSLSRDRAEGYTF
NA | NA | TRBJ1-4 | TRBV6-5 | TGTGCCAGCAGTAAACCGGGATATAATGAAAAACTGTTTTTT | CASSKPGYNEKLFF
TRBD2 | NA | TRBJ2-3 | TRBV13 | TGTGCCAGCAGCCCGAGGACTAGCGGGGGGGTCTCCCTCACAGATACGCAGTATTTT | CASSPRTSGGVSLTDTQYF
NA | NA | TRBJ2-1 | TRBV2 | TGTGCCAGCAGTGAAATCGGGTACAATGAGCAGTTCTTC | CASSEIGYNEQFF
TRBD2 | NA | TRBJ2-1 | TRBV30 | TGTGCCTGGAGTCCCGTCGGGACTAGTAAGTATGAGCAGTTCTTC | CAWSPVGTSKYEQFF
TRBD1 | NA | TRBJ1-5 | TRBV19 | TGTGCCAGTACGAGGACAGGGGGGGGACGGCCCCAGCATTTT | CASTRTGGGRPQHF
NA | NA | TRBJ1-5 | TRBV2 | TGTGCCAGCAACCGGGACATTAATCAGCCCCAGCATTTT | CASNRDINQPQHF
TRBD2 | NA | TRBJ2-5 | TRBV5-1 | TGCGCCAGCAGCACCGGGACTAGCGGGGCTTACCAAGAGACCCAGTACTTC | CASSTGTSGAYQETQYF
NA | NA | TRBJ1-6 | TRBV6-5 | TGTGCCAGCACCTTTACGACAGCCTCTACACCCCTCCACTTT | CASTFTTASTPLHF
NA | NA | TRBJ2-1 | TRBV5-4 | TGTGCCAGCAGCCCAGGGTCTCCCTCCTACAATGAGCAGTTCTTC | CASSPGSPSYNEQFF
TRBD1 | NA | TRBJ1-1 | TRBV6-5 | TGTGCCAGCAGTCCCGGCCGGGACAGGTCCCGAGCTTTCTTT | CASSPGRDRSRAFF
TRBD2 | NA | TRBJ2-1 | TRBV13 | TGTGCCAGCAGTCCTGGGACTAGCGGGGGAAATGAGCAGTTCTTC | CASSPGTSGGNEQFF
NA | NA | TRBJ1-5 | TRBV4-2 | TGTGCCAGCAGCCAAGTAAGCAGGAATCAGCCCCAGCATTTT | CASSQVSRNQPQHF
TRBD2 | NA | TRBJ2-3 | TRBV24-1 | TGTGCCACCAGTGATTTGGGGGCGGGAGGGCCTGGTACGCAGTATTTT | CATSDLGAGGPGTQYF
TRBD2 | NA | TRBJ2-7 | TRBV28 | TGTGCCAGCACCCAGGGGTCTAGCGGGAGGTCTGAGCAGTACTTC | CASTQGSSGRSEQYF
TRBD2 | few | TRBJ2-5 | TRBV7-9 | TGTGCCAGCATCCGGGGGGTCAGTTATGAGACCCAGTACTTC | CASIRGVSYETQYF
TRBD2 | NA | TRBJ2-1 | TRBV6-4 | TGTGCCAGCAGTGATGGCGGGAGGGCAGACCTGGGGCAGTTCTTC | CASSDGGRADLGQFF
NA | NA | TRBJ2-7 | TRBV3-1/TRBV3-2 | TGTGCCAGCAGCCCCCAATTCGGGGGATTCTACGAGCAGTACTTC | CASSPQFGGFYEQYF
TRBD2 | NA | TRBJ2-7 | TRBV4-2 | TGTGCCAGCAGCCAAGACCGGACTAGATCCTACGAGCAGTACTTC | CASSQDRTRSYEQYF
NA | NA | TRBJ1-1 | TRBV18 | TGTGCCAGCTCACCAGCACAGGACGAAGCTTTCTTT | CASSPAQDEAFF
NA | NA | TRBJ1-1 | TRBV4-3 | TGCGCCAGCAGCCATATCCGGGACAACTACATGAACACTGAAGCTTTCTTT | CASSHIRDNYMNTEAFF
TRBD1 | once | TRBJ1-4 | TRBV2 | TGTGCCAGCAGTCTAGACAGGGGTTGGGATGAAAAACTGTTTTTT | CASSLDRGWDEKLFF
NA | NA | TRBJ2-2 | TRBV5-4 | TGTGCCAGCAGCTTGGCGGGGGTTACCGGGGAGCTGTTTTTT | CASSLAGVTGELFF
TRBD2 | NA | TRBJ2-5 | TRBV5-5 | TGTGCCAGCAGCATGGGAATGGGGGTAGCGGGGTACCAAGAGACCCAGTACTTC | CASSMGMGVAGYQETQYF
NA | NA | TRBJ2-1 | TRBV7-6 | TGTGCCAGCAGCGGGGGGACCACCCGGGGTGAGCAGTTCTTC | CASSGGTTRGEQFF
TRBD2 | NA | TRBJ2-1 | TRBV19 | TGTGCCAGTAGTTCCTCGACTAGCACTATAGGGGAGCAGTTCTTC | CASSSSTSTIGEQFF